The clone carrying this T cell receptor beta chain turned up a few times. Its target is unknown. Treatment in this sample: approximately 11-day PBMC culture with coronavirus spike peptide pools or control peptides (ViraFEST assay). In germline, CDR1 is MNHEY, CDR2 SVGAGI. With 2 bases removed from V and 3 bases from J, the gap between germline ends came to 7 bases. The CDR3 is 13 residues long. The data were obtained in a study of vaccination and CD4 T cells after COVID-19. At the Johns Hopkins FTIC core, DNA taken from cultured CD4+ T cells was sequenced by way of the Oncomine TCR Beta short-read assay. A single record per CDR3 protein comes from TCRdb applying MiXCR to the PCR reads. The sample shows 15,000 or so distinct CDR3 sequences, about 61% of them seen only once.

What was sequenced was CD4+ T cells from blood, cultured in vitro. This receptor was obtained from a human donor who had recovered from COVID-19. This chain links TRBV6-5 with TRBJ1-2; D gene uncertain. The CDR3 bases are TGTGCCAGCAGTTACAGGGTACACTATGGCTACACCTTC. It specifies CASSYRVHYGYTF.